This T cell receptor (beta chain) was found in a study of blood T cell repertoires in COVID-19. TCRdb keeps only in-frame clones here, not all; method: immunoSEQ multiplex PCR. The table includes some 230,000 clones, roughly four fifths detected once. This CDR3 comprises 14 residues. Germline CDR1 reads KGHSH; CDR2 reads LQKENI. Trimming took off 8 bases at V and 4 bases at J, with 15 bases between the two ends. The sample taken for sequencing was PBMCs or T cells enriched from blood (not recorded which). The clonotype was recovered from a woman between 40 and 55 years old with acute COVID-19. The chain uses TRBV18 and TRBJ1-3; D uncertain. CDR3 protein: CASRVEEAGNTIYF. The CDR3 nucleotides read TGTGCCAGCCGTGTAGAAGAAGCGGGAAACACCATATATTTT.